This T cell receptor beta chain was recorded in a study of CD8 T cells in ankylosing spondylitis. Study-wide points: What appeared characteristic of ankylosing spondylitis blood was a TCR beta motif of under 10 highly homologous variants.

Quantitative 5'-RACE was performed with molecular barcodes, and it yielded the TCR beta libraries. MiXCR, applied by TCRdb to the 5' RACE reads, yields one record per CDR3 protein. The table has 200,000 to 250,000 distinct CDR3 sequences, 5.5% to 7.5% seen once; the top ten hold approximately 14%. The sample holds many counts of this clonotype. Its antigen remains unknown. The receptor's source is a male donor with ankylosing spondylitis. Sequencing was done on a sample of blood, either unsorted or a sorted T cell fraction (not recorded which).

The CDR3 loop is CASSSRTSGVKDYEQYF. DNA of the CDR3: TGTGCCAGCAGCTCCCGGACTAGCGGGGTAAAAGACTACGAGCAGTACTTC. The rearrangement joins TRBV7-9 to TRBJ2-7, with 12 bases lining up with TRBD2. V was clipped by 4 bases and J by 3 bases; unmatched bases: 10. This CDR3 is 17 amino acids long. The germline V gene has CDR1 SEHNR and CDR2 FQNEAQ (reference sequence).